Following are 15 T cell receptor beta chains from one sample sequenced in a study of post-analysis software for immune sequencing data. General study results and limits: TRBV5-6, TRBV5-1 and TRBV20-1 belonged to a set of five TRBV segments that were more frequent in patients than controls.

cDNA libraries of TCR beta carried unique molecular identifiers. TCRdb re-analysed the PCR reads in MiXCR, keeping a single row per CDR3 protein. The sample consists of roughly 400,000 distinct CDR3 sequences, over 30% of them appearing once. No antigen has been assigned to these receptors. Specimen: blood. The receptors here all came from a girl aged 2 to 9 with multiple sclerosis.

This clonotype was counted only a few times. V and J are TRBV14 and TRBJ2-2; possibly TRBD2 for D (6 bases). The CDR3 is made up of 16 amino acids. Trimming removed 4 bases from V and 0 bases from J, with 12 bases in between. The V gene's germline CDR1 is SGHDN and CDR2 FVKESK. The CDR3 coding sequence is TGTGCCAGCAGCCGAAGGACTATGCCGAACACCGGGGAGCTGTTTTTT. This translates into CASSRRTMPNTGELFF.

A few counts support this clonotype. The chain uses TRBV7-9 and TRBJ2-1; D gene unclear. Germline CDR1 is SEHNR and CDR2 is FQNEAQ (reference sequence). Deletions cut 3 bases from V and 7 bases from J, with 19 bases between. The CDR3 contains 16 residues. As DNA, the CDR3 is TGTGCCAGCAGCTTTAGGGAAGGACCCAATTTAAATGAGCAGTTCTTC. Its translation: CASSFREGPNLNEQFF.

This clonotype has only a few counts. The V gene is TRBV11-2, the J gene TRBJ1-2; D gene unclear. Germline values: CDR1 SGHAT, CDR2 FQNNGV. Trimming shortened V by 0 bases and J by 6 bases, and 14 bases separated the two germline ends. This CDR3 is built from 15 residues. The CDR3 loop reads CASSLEPFVRDGYTF. DNA of the CDR3: TGTGCCAGCAGCTTAGAACCTTTCGTACGGGATGGCTACACCTTC.

The V call is TRBV4-1, the J call TRBJ2-5, with 14 bases fitting TRBD2. The J call could be wrong; TRBJ2-7 is a better fit for the DNA end. The CDR3 is made up of 20 amino acids. Germline loops: CDR1 MGHRA, CDR2 YSYEKL. The CDR3 is CASSQGPGLAGGLLSSEQYF. The CDR3 DNA sequence: TGCGCCAGCAGCCAAGGGCCCGGACTAGCGGGAGGCCTCCTCTCTTCCGAGCAGTACTTC.

V usage is TRBV13 and J usage is TRBJ2-7; D not certain. Germline CDR1 PRHDT, CDR2 FYEKMQ (reference sequence). Trimming took off 0 bases at V and 0 bases at J, with 12 bases between the two ends. CDR3 length: 16 residues. CDR3: CASSLGLGLSSYEQYF. CDR3 coding DNA: TGTGCCAGCAGCTTAGGCCTGGGTCTGAGCTCCTACGAGCAGTACTTC.

This rearrangement joins TRBV5-1 to TRBJ2-5; 9 nucleotides align to TRBD2. This CDR3 has 16 amino acids. Germline CDR1 is SGHRS and CDR2 is YFSETQ. Trimming took 1 base from V and 0 from J; bases not matched to a gene: 4. Here the CDR3 reads CASSLFSSGDQETQYF. CDR3 nucleotides: TGCGCCAGCAGCTTGTTTTCTAGCGGGGACCAAGAGACCCAGTACTTC.

This rearrangement joins TRBV29-1 to TRBJ1-2; D call uncertain. This CDR3 has 14 residues. V lost 1 base and J lost 4, with 13 bases in between. Germline loops: CDR1 SQVTM, CDR2 ANQGSEA. This CDR3 reads CSVEGPRDLYGYTF. The CDR3 DNA reads TGCAGCGTTGAAGGCCCCAGAGACCTCTATGGCTACACCTTC.

The V call is TRBV29-1, the J call TRBJ1-1; maybe TRBD1 (5 bases). Looked up from germline, CDR1 is SQVTM and CDR2 is ANQGSEA. Trimming took 7 bases from V and 1 from J, leaving 16 bases between them. The CDR3 spans 14 residues. This CDR3 reads CSASGGSGNTEAFF. The DNA for the CDR3 is TGCAGCGCATCGGGGGGGTCGGGGAACACTGAAGCTTTCTTT.

This clonotype has more than one count but fewer than ten. The rearrangement links TRBV5-1 to TRBJ1-1, with TRBD1 matching 7 bases. CDR3 length: 16 amino acids. V was clipped by 2 bases and J by 1 base; unmatched bases: 8. The germline V gene encodes CDR1 SGHRS and CDR2 YFSETQ. The CDR3 DNA reads TGCGCCAGCAGCTTATACACCGGGACAGCGAACACTGAAGCTTTCTTT. Residues: CASSLYTGTANTEAFF.

The V and J genes are TRBV29-1 and TRBJ2-5; D is possibly TRBD2 (6 bases). The J call may be in error: the DNA end matches TRBJ2-7 better. The CDR3 has 13 amino acids. Germline V CDR1 and CDR2: SQVTM, ANQGSEA. CDR3: CSVDFGGRDEQYF. Written as DNA, the CDR3 is TGCAGCGTTGATTTCGGGGGACGGGACGAGCAGTACTTC.

This clonotype showed up just a few times. V usage is TRBV5-1 and J usage is TRBJ2-1; D might be TRBD2 (6 bases). This CDR3 is 14 amino acids long. The germline V gene has CDR1 SGHRS and CDR2 YFSETQ. The V gene lost 0 bases and the J gene lost 4 bases, with 8 bases spanning the gap. The CDR3 reads CASSLGGDYNEQFF. CDR3 bases: TGCGCCAGCAGCTTGGGGGGGGATTACAATGAGCAGTTCTTC. Using reference TRBV5-1 and TRBJ2-1 for the parts outside the CDR3, the full variable domain is KAGVTQTPRYLIKTRGQQVTLSCSPISGHRSVSWYQQTPGQGLQFLFEYFSETQRNKGNFPGRFSGRQFSNSRSEMNVSTLELGDSALYLCASSLGGDYNEQFFGPGTRLTVL.

This clonotype was counted a single time. The chain carries TRBV2 and TRBJ1-2, with D unresolved. This CDR3 spans 13 amino acids. Germline V gives CDR1 SNHLY, CDR2 FYNNEI. Trimming took 7 bases from V and 3 from J, leaving 12 bases between them. CDR3 amino acids: CASKPDTDYGYTF. The CDR3 nucleotides are TGTGCCAGCAAACCCGACACGGACTATGGCTACACCTTC.

This clonotype occurred a few times. The CDR3 DNA sequence: TGTGCCAGCAGCTCAGATAGCGGGAGAGACGAGCAGTTCTTC. Translation gives CASSSDSGRDEQFF. The chain employs TRBV7-3 and TRBJ2-1; TRBD2 agrees at 9 bases. Germline V lookup: CDR1 SGHTA, CDR2 FQGTGA. J gave up 10 bases and V 4 bases, and 8 bases lay outside the gene matches. There are 14 residues in the CDR3.

The CDR3, as DNA: TGCGCCAGCAGCCAAGCCCTTCCCCTCCAGGATGGCTACACCTTC. Translation gives CASSQALPLQDGYTF. The V call is TRBV4-1, the J call TRBJ1-2; D ambiguous. The CDR3 spans 15 residues. Germline lookup yields CDR1 MGHRA and CDR2 YSYEKL. V lost 1 base, J lost 6 bases, and 15 bases lay in between.

Notes on this clonotype: This may be a read error, as it is one base from a much larger clone. V usage is TRBV29-1 and J usage is TRBJ2-5; maybe TRBD1 (5 bases). Per the germline V gene, CDR1 is SQVTM and CDR2 is ANQGSEA. V lost 8 bases and J lost 2, with 15 bases in between. CDR3 length: 13 amino acids. CDR3 nucleotides: TGCAGCAGGCAGTCAGGGTTTCAAGAGACCCAGTACTTC. This codes for CSRQSGFQETQYF.